This T cell receptor beta chain was sequenced in a study of blood T cell repertoires in COVID-19 (dated by TCRdb to the early 2020s). As for the study more broadly: Samples from collaborators originated in the United States, Italy and Spain and spanned both the acute and convalescent phases of COVID-19. Where available, HLA class I and class II types were obtained from metadata supplied by the sample provider rather than from assay-based typing. The sample metadata nearly always contained a de-identified subject ID, COVID-19 status, age in years and sex. The material from the prospective study consisted of cDNA or gDNA derived from T cells, B-cell-depleted T cells, or PBMCs. The repertoires were released in a freely available public database intended as a resource for research on the immune response to SARS-CoV-2. Subjects who had been exposed to COVID-19, were actively infected with it, or had recovered from it provided the deeply sampled blood TCRbeta repertoires that made up the dataset. The samples were drawn from the first 160 participants of the ongoing ImmuneRACE study and from some 1,300 subjects provided by 6 global collaborators. Broader findings and caveats from the paper: How much clinical and demographic metadata was included differed by source and by participant, and the metadata was provided uncurated.

At one collaborating source in Seattle, patients were enrolled during active infection and were followed longitudinally through the course of disease. Each collaborating institution followed its own protocols to collect whole blood in K2EDTA tubes. For TCRbeta analysis, collaborators shipped samples in one of three forms: frozen whole blood, isolated PBMCs, or DNA extracted from either of those sample types. The CDR3 has 14 amino acids, counting the end cysteine and phenylalanine. Here the CDR3 DNA is all that survives: 42 bases in frame from base 1. V is shortened by 6 bases, J by 7 bases, and the region joining them spans 16 bases. From the germline V gene, CDR1 is SGHVS and CDR2 is FQNEAQ. This clone appeared a single time. The target of this receptor is not known. No much larger clone is present one base from it, and per-base qualities are unavailable. TCRbeta CDR3 regions were amplified from genomic DNA using the immunoSEQ Assay, a bias-controlled multiplex PCR. For the original study's pipeline: The number of nucleated cells in each sample was estimated by amplification of reference gene primers within the assay. Sequence reads were collapsed and filtered to measure the absolute abundance of every unique TCRbeta CDR3 rearrangement. For each sample, productive Simpson clonality was calculated as the square root of Simpson's diversity index across productive rearrangements. The source is immuneACCESS, and TCRdb retained only in-frame sequences with V and J called. Part of the clones is not carried over; for the studies checked, unresolved V genes explain less than half of this, and the remainder is unexplained. V, J and clone size were drawn from that table, and D and trimming were deduced from the DNA. The sample yields 380,000 or so clones; approximately 86% were counted once. Jointly, the top ten make up under 8.5% of the sample.

The sequencing sample was made of peripheral blood. The rearrangement joined TRBV7-8 to TRBJ1-3; the D gene is perhaps TRBD1, on 5 matching bases. The TCR comes from a woman between 55 and 75 years old with COVID-19, enrolled during active disease. In nucleotide form, the sequence is TGTGCCAGCAGTTCAGGGAATTTAGGGAACACCATATATTTT. Its protein reads: CASSSGNLGNTIYF.